This entry lists 17 T cell receptor beta chains sequenced from one sample in a study of PD-1 blockade in classical Hodgkin lymphoma. The time point was: cycle 4 day 1 (C4D1), after more than five weeks of nivolumab. Every single patient, without exception, relapsed after autologous stem cell transplantation, and brentuximab vedotin exposure varied. Sequenced by immunoSEQ multiplex PCR; TCRdb stores in-frame clones only, minus some. The sample has roughly 96,000 clones; about 92% are singletons. Sequencing used peripheral blood mononuclear cells (PBMCs), obtained before the fourth cycle of nivolumab. The receptors derive from a human donor with classical Hodgkin lymphoma.

The rearrangement links TRBV7-9 to TRBJ1-2; TRBD1 agrees at 8 bases. The trim removed 4 bases at V and 3 bases at J, leaving 4 bases unmatched. Looked up from germline, CDR1 is SEHNR and CDR2 is FQNEAQ (reference sequence). This CDR3 contains 14 residues. The CDR3 nucleotides read TGTGCCAGCAGCTACACGACAGGGGACTATGGCTACACCTTC. This translates into CASSYTTGDYGYTF.

V and J are TRBV6-1 and TRBJ1-4; no firm D call. CDR1 is MNHNS, CDR2 SASEGT, per germline. The CDR3 loop spans 13 amino acids. V was cut by 5 bases and J by 12 bases, with 16 bases left in between. Here the CDR3 reads CASSIGLYGELFF. The CDR3 DNA reads TGTGCCAGCAGTATAGGGTTGTATGGGGAACTGTTTTTT.

The V call is TRBV27, the J call TRBJ2-7, with D unresolved. Germline CDR1 reads MNHEY; CDR2 reads SMNVEV (reference sequence). CDR3 length: 11 residues. Trimming pared 6 bases from V and 9 bases from J, leaving 12 bases between. CDR3 amino acids: CASSLFCVQYF. The CDR3 region has the DNA TGTGCCAGCAGCCTTTTCTGCGTGCAGTACTTC.

This clone was seen only a few times. The gene calls are TRBV6-1 and TRBJ1-5, with D possibly TRBD1 on 6 matching bases. The CDR3 has 15 residues. Deletions cut 5 bases from V and 1 base from J, with 12 bases between. Germline values: CDR1 MNHNS, CDR2 SASEGT. CDR3 sequence reads: CASSRQDRSNQPQHF. The CDR3 bases are TGTGCCAGCAGTCGCCAGGACAGAAGCAATCAGCCCCAGCATTTT.

The chain is built from TRBV6-1 and TRBJ1-2, with TRBD1 matching 9 bases. The CDR3 spans 17 residues. Losses at the gene ends were 4 bases for V and 6 bases for J; bases not matched to a gene: 15. Germline V gene sequence: CDR1 MNHNS, CDR2 SASEGT. The chain's CDR3 is CASSGGTGRLGLDGYTF. The CDR3 nucleotides are TGTGCCAGCAGTGGAGGGACAGGGCGGCTGGGTTTGGATGGCTACACCTTC.

The chain couples TRBV28 to TRBJ2-7; 11 nucleotides line up with TRBD2. The V and J ends lost 5 bases and 2 bases, in that order; junction bases with no gene match: 2. The CDR3 is 14 residues long. Per germline, CDR1 MDHEN and CDR2 SYDVKM. CDR3 protein: CASSLAGGTYEQYF. In DNA form, the CDR3 reads TGTGCCAGCAGTCTAGCGGGAGGAACCTACGAGCAGTACTTC.

This clone was observed once. The junction differs from germline at one of its ends, possibly a read error. The J gene is TRBJ2-7, the V gene TRBV6-1; possibly TRBD1 for D (6 bases). This CDR3 has 12 residues. CDR1 is MNHNS, CDR2 SASEGT, per germline. The CDR3 spells CASSESFYRAHF. In nucleotides, the CDR3 is TGTGCCAGCAGTGAATCTTTTTACAGGGCGCACTTC.

The V gene is TRBV28, the J gene TRBJ2-3; possibly TRBD1 for D (6 bases). The V end was cut by 3 bases, the J end by 2 bases, with 9 bases between. Per the germline V gene, CDR1 is MDHEN and CDR2 is SYDVKM. There are 14 residues in the CDR3. This CDR3 reads CASSLTGSTDTQYF. CDR3 coding DNA: TGTGCCAGCAGTTTGACAGGTTCCACAGATACGCAGTATTTT.

J is TRBJ1-1 and V is TRBV10-3; D may be TRBD1 (5 bases). Germline CDR1 is ENHRY and CDR2 is SYGVKD. The CDR3 consists of 15 residues. Between the trimmed V and J ends, which lost 0 bases and 6 bases, there was a span of 14 bases. The DNA of the CDR3 is TGTGCCATCAGTGAGTCGGCAGGGTCAGGGTCTGAAGCTTTCTTT. Translation: CAISESAGSGSEAFF.

The chain is built from TRBV6-5 and TRBJ1-2; unclear D gene. The germline V gene encodes CDR1 MNHEY and CDR2 SVGAGI. The CDR3 spans 13 residues. V shed 5 bases and J shed 3 bases, with 10 bases lying between them. In nucleotides, the CDR3 is TGTGCCAGCAGTGGCGGGCTCTACTATGGCTACACCTTC. The encoded protein is CASSGGLYYGYTF.

The chain combines TRBV5-4 with TRBJ1-4, with a tentative D call TRBD1 (5 bases). Trimming stripped 3 bases from V and 6 bases from J, with 15 bases between. Germline loops: CDR1 SGHNT, CDR2 YYREEE (reference sequence). This CDR3 is built from 15 residues. CDR3: CASSSSRVGDEKLFF. The CDR3 DNA sequence: TGTGCCAGCAGCTCTTCCAGGGTTGGGGATGAAAAACTGTTTTTT.

The count of this clone is one. The V and J genes are TRBV7-9 and TRBJ2-3; TRBD2 matches 7 bases. V lost 7 bases, J lost 2 bases, and 12 bases stayed unmatched. The germline V gene encodes CDR1 SEHNR and CDR2 FQNEAQ (reference sequence). This CDR3 spans 16 amino acids. This CDR3 is CASTELASSHTDTQYF. CDR3 DNA: TGTGCCAGCACCGAACTAGCGAGCTCCCACACAGATACGCAGTATTTT.

This chain uses TRBV28 with TRBJ2-1; TRBD1 matches 8 bases. The CDR3 totals 16 residues. Germline CDR1 MDHEN, CDR2 SYDVKM. V was pared by 2 bases and J by 5 bases, with 8 bases of the junction left unmatched. CDR3 sequence reads: CASSLGFGTGNNEQFF. The CDR3 coding sequence is TGTGCCAGCAGTTTAGGGTTCGGGACAGGCAACAATGAGCAGTTCTTC. The full variable domain, in which reference TRBV28 and TRBJ2-1 provide the parts outside the CDR3, is DVKVTQSSRYLVKRTGEKVFLECVQDMDHENMFWYRQDPGLGLRLIYFSYDVKMKEKGDIPEGYSVSREKKERFSLILESASTNQTSMYLCASSLGFGTGNNEQFFGPGTRLTVL.

This clone appeared a single time. This rearrangement joins TRBV4-1 to TRBJ1-1, with 8 bases lining up with TRBD1. The CDR3 length is 17 residues. The trim removed 6 bases at V and 3 bases at J, leaving 15 bases unmatched. Per germline, CDR1 MGHRA and CDR2 YSYEKL. This CDR3 reads CASRPTGGNGLDTEAFF. CDR3 nucleotide sequence: TGCGCCAGCAGACCCACAGGGGGAAACGGTCTGGACACTGAAGCTTTCTTT.

CDR3 sequence reads: CASSLKGGGYYNEQFF. The CDR3 DNA sequence: TGTGCCAGCAGCTTGAAGGGAGGCGGATACTACAATGAGCAGTTCTTC. J is TRBJ2-1 and V is TRBV5-6, with TRBD2 as a possible D gene (6 bases). The CDR3 is 16 amino acids. The V gene lost 1 base and the J gene lost 3 bases, with 14 bases spanning the gap. Germline CDR1 reads SGHDT; CDR2 reads YYEEEE.

The chain uses TRBV2 and TRBJ2-3; no clear D gene. CDR3 length equals 11 residues. The germline gives CDR1 SNHLY, CDR2 FYNNEI. Trimming left V 4 bases short and J 5 bases short, with 4 bases between. DNA for the CDR3: TGTGCCAGCAGTGTTCTAGATACGCAGTATTTT. It is translated as CASSVLDTQYF.

A single count supports this clone. The chain uses TRBV5-4 and TRBJ2-3; D is possibly TRBD1 (5 bases). The V end was cut by 4 bases, the J end by 2 bases, with 14 bases between. Germline V gene sequence: CDR1 SGHNT, CDR2 YYREEE (reference sequence). The CDR3 has 15 amino acids. CDR3 in DNA: TGTGCCAGCAGCGGGGCCGCAGCCTACACAGATACGCAGTATTTT. Amino acid sequence: CASSGAAAYTDTQYF. Drawing the rest from reference TRBV5-4 and TRBJ2-3, the complete variable domain is ETGVTQSPTHLIKTRGQQVTLRCSSQSGHNTVSWYQQALGQGPQFIFQYYREEENGRGNFPPRFSGLQFPNYSSELNVNALELDDSALYLCASSGAAAYTDTQYFGPGTRLTVL.